This is a list of T cell receptor beta chains from one sample in a study of OX40 agonist ivuxolimab in advanced cancers. Some clones are missing from TCRdb's copy, which holds only in-frame ones; the method was immunoSEQ multiplex PCR. The profile covers about 53,000 clones, with roughly nine tenths appearing a single time and approximately 10% taken by the ten largest. The source material was CD4+ or CD8+ T cells sorted from blood, sampled in a trial of the OX40 agonist ivuxolimab. The origin of the receptors is an adult with an advanced solid tumor such as melanoma, head and neck, liver or kidney cancer. The CDR3 runs from the conserved cysteine through the conserved F or W. D genes are given only for firm matches. Clone size is given for some rows only: seen once, a few or many times, or a class if the clone is expanded.

>TRBV28|TRBD1|NA|TRBJ1-2
TGTGCCAGCAGGGTACAGGGGAGAGGCTACACCTTC
CASRVQGRGYTF
>TRBV30|TRBD1|NA|TRBJ1-1
TGTGCCTGGAGCGGGACAGGGGGCGTGAACACTGAAGCTTTCTTT
CAWSGTGGVNTEAFF
>TRBV10-3|NA|NA|TRBJ2-3
TGTGCCATCCGGGGGCGAGAGGGCGTAGATACGCAGTATTTT
CAIRGREGVDTQYF
>TRBV30|TRBD1|NA|TRBJ2-5
TGTGCCTCCAGAGGACAGGGGTACCCAGAGACCCAGTACTTC
CASRGQGYPETQYF
>TRBV7-2|NA|NA|TRBJ1-2
TGTGCCAGCAGCTTAGCAGCACAGGGTTATGGCTACACCTTC
CASSLAAQGYGYTF
>TRBV10-1|NA|NA|TRBJ1-1
TGCGCCAGCAGTGCCGGGGGGGTAACTGAAGCTTTCTTT
CASSAGGVTEAFF
>TRBV4-2|TRBD1|NA|TRBJ2-7
TGTGCCAGCAGCACTGGGGACAGGGGCGACGAGCAGTACTTC
CASSTGDRGDEQYF
>TRBV11-1|TRBD1|NA|TRBJ2-1
TGTGCCAGCAGCTTACCAGAGGGACAGGGACGTAATGAGCAGTTCTTC
CASSLPEGQGRNEQFF
>TRBV4-3|TRBD2|NA|TRBJ2-5
TGCGCCAGCAGCCAAGGCGGACTAGCGGGGGGCCTCGGAGAGACCCAGTACTTC
CASSQGGLAGGLGETQYF
>TRBV7-9|TRBD1|NA|TRBJ1-4
TGTGCCAGCAGCTTAGCTGGGACAGAAAGTGAAAAACTGTTTTTT
CASSLAGTESEKLFF
>TRBV5-1|TRBD2|NA|TRBJ2-1
TGCGCCAGCAGCCGATCAGCCCCAGGACTAGGGGATGAGCAGTTCTTC
CASSRSAPGLGDEQFF
>TRBV5-1|TRBD1|NA|TRBJ2-7
TGCGCCAGCAGCTCGCGTGGGACAGACGAGCAGTACTTC
CASSSRGTDEQYF
>TRBV28|NA|NA|TRBJ1-1
TGTGCCAGCAGTTATGATGGGGGCGCCAACACTGAAGCTTTCTTT
CASSYDGGANTEAFF
>TRBV6-6|NA|NA|TRBJ1-1
TGTGCCAGCAGTTACTCTGGCTTGAACACTGAAGCTTTCTTT
CASSYSGLNTEAFF
>TRBV7-9|NA|NA|TRBJ1-2
TGTGCCAGCAGCTTAGAGACCGGGGATGGCTACACCTTC
CASSLETGDGYTF
>TRBV7-6|TRBD1|few|TRBJ1-6
TGTGCCAGCAGCGGACAGGGAAACTCACCCCTCCACTTT
CASSGQGNSPLHF
>TRBV6-1|TRBD1|NA|TRBJ2-7
TGTGCCAGCAGTGAAGCATATCAGGGGGCCTACGAGCAGTACTTC
CASSEAYQGAYEQYF
>TRBV7-3|TRBD1|few|TRBJ1-2
TGTGCCAGCAGCTCCGGTATACGACAGGGTAGTGGCTACACCTTC
CASSSGIRQGSGYTF
>TRBV5-1|TRBD1|NA|TRBJ2-2
TGCGCCAGTAATACCGGGACAGGGGGCACCGGGGAGCTGTTTTTT
CASNTGTGGTGELFF
>TRBV19|NA|NA|TRBJ2-3
TGTGCCAGTCGTGAGACAGTCCTCACAGATACGCAGTATTTT
CASRETVLTDTQYF
>TRBV29-1|NA|NA|TRBJ1-2
TGCAGCGTTGTTGACGGGGCGGGCCCCTATGGCTACACCTTC
CSVVDGAGPYGYTF
>TRBV28|NA|NA|TRBJ1-1
TGTGCCAGCAGAGGGGAGGGGGACATGAACACTGAAGCTTTCTTT
CASRGEGDMNTEAFF
>TRBV20-1|NA|NA|TRBJ2-1
TGCAGTGTAGTGGACAATGAGCAGTTCTTC
CSVVDNEQFF
>TRBV7-9|NA|NA|TRBJ1-2
TGTGCCAGCAGCTTATTACGGGGAAGGGAGGGCTACACCTTC
CASSLLRGREGYTF
>TRBV18|TRBD2|NA|TRBJ2-1
TGTGCCAGCTCACCACCTAAGGGGCCCGGGGGGAATGAGCAGTTCTTC
CASSPPKGPGGNEQFF
>TRBV5-1|TRBD1|NA|TRBJ1-4
TGCGCCAGCAGCCCGGGACAGATTAATGAAAAACTGTTTTTT
CASSPGQINEKLFF
>TRBV6-5|NA|once|TRBJ1-1
TGTGCCAGCAGTTACAGGGGTGAAGCTTTCTTT
CASSYRGEAFF
>TRBV6-1|TRBD1|NA|TRBJ1-2
TGTGCCAGCAGTGTGGGGACAGGGGGCGTACATGGCTACACCTTC
CASSVGTGGVHGYTF
>TRBV30|NA|few|TRBJ1-1
TGTGCCTGGAGTGTAGGAAGGGAAACTGAAGCTTTCTTT
CAWSVGRETEAFF
>TRBV4-3|NA|NA|TRBJ1-4
TGCGCCAGCAGCCGGAGCTGGGGGGCAACTAATGAAAAACTGTTTTTT
CASSRSWGATNEKLFF
>TRBV29-1|TRBD2|once|TRBJ2-3
TGCAGCGCCGAGGGGCGGGGGGACACAGATACGCAGTATTTT
CSAEGRGDTDTQYF
>TRBV6-5|TRBD1|NA|TRBJ2-1
TGTGCCAGCAGTTACTCGGGACAGGGGCGGAATGAGCAGTTCTTC
CASSYSGQGRNEQFF
>TRBV5-5|NA|NA|TRBJ1-1
TGTGCCAGCAGCCGCGACCCGACAGCTTTGAACACTGAAGCTTTCTTT
CASSRDPTALNTEAFF
>TRBV7-2|TRBD2|NA|TRBJ2-7
TGTGCCAGCAGCATCGGGACTAGCGGAGCCTACGAGCAGTACTTC
CASSIGTSGAYEQYF
>TRBV5-1|TRBD2|NA|TRBJ2-1
TGCGCCAGCAGCCCAGTGGGACTAGCTAATGAGCAGTTCTTC
CASSPVGLANEQFF
>TRBV2|NA|NA|TRBJ2-3
TGTGCCAGCAGTGAAGTGGATACGCAGTATTTT
CASSEVDTQYF
>TRBV6-1|TRBD1|NA|TRBJ1-1
TGTGCCAGCAGTGTTGGACAGGGGGCTGAAGCTTTCTTT
CASSVGQGAEAFF
>TRBV25-1|TRBD1|once|TRBJ2-5
TGTGCCAGCAGTGCCCCCGGGACAGGGGGCCACGAGACCCAGTACTTC
CASSAPGTGGHETQYF
>TRBV6-1|NA|NA|TRBJ1-1
TGTGCCAGCAGTGAAGCGGCCCTGAGAGCGGCTGAAGCTTTCTTT
CASSEAALRAAEAFF
>TRBV1|NA|NA|TRBJ2-6
TGCACCAGCAGCCAAGGACTGGACTCTGGGGCCAACGTCCTGACTTTC
CTSSQGLDSGANVLTF
>TRBV19|NA|NA|TRBJ1-2
TGTGCCAGTAGGCTGGGTTCACCCCCCGACTATGGCTACACCTTC
CASRLGSPPDYGYTF
>TRBV5-1|TRBD2|NA|TRBJ2-3
TGCGCCAGCAGCCCTAAAGGACTAGCGGGAACTAGCACAGATACGCAGTATTTT
CASSPKGLAGTSTDTQYF
>TRBV7-2|TRBD2|NA|TRBJ2-1
TGTGCCAGCAGCTTAGCGGTGGGAGGGAGCTCCTACAATGAGCAGTTCTTC
CASSLAVGGSSYNEQFF
>TRBV4-2|NA|NA|TRBJ1-1
TGTGCCAGCAGCCAAGTACAGGTTTTGAACACTGAAGCTTTCTTT
CASSQVQVLNTEAFF
>TRBV28|NA|NA|TRBJ2-1
TGTGCCAGCAGTTGTATAATTCCCCCACCGGGGTCGTACAATGAGCAGTTCTTC
CASSCIIPPPGSYNEQFF
>TRBV29-1|NA|NA|TRBJ2-1
TGCAGCTTTTCTGGGGGCGCCTCCTACAATGAGCAGTTCTTC
CSFSGGASYNEQFF
>TRBV11-1|TRBD1|NA|TRBJ2-3
TGTGCCAGCAAGATGGACAGGGCCCACACAGATACGCAGTATTTT
CASKMDRAHTDTQYF